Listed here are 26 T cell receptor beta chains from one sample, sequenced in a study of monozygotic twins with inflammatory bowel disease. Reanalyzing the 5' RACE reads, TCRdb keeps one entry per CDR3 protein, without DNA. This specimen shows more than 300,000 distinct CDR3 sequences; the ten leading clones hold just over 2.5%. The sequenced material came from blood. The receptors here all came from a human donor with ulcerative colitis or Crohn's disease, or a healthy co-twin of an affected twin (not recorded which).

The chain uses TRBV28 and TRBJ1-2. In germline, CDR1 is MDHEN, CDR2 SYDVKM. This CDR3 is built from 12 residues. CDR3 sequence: CASSFGGYGYTF.

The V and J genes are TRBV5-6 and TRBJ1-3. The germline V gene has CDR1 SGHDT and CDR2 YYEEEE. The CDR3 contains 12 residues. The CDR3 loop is CASGDTGNTIYF.

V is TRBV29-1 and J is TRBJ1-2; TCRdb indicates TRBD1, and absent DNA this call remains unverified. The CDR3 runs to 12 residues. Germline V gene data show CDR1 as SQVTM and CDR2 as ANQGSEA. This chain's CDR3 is CSVEGRLGVVTF.

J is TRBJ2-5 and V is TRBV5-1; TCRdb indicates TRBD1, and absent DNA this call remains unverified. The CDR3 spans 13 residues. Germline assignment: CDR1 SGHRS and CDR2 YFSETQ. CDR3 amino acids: CASSTGAQETQYF.

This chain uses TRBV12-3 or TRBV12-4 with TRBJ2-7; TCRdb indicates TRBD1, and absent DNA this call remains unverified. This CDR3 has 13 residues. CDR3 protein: CASSLTGPLEQYF.

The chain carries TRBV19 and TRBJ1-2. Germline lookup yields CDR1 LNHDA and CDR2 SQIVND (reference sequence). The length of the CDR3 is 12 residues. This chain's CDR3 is CASSKSVHGYTF. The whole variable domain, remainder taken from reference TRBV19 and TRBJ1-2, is DGGITQSPKYLFRKEGQNVTLSCEQNLNHDAMYWYRQDPGQGLRLIYYSQIVNDFQKGDIAEGYSVSREKKESFPLTVTSAQKNPTAFYLCASSKSVHGYTFGSGTRLTVV.

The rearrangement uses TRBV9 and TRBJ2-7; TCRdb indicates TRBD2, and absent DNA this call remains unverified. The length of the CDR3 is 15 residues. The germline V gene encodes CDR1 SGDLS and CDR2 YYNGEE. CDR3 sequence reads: CASSVGASGGDEQYF.

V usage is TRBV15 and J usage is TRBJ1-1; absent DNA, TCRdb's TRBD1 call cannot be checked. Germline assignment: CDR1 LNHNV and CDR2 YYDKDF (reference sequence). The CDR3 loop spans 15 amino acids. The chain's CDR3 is CATSRDGKGETEAFF.

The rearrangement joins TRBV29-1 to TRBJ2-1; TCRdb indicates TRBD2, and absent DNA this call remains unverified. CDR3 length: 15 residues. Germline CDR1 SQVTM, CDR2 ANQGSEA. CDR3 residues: CSVDGASGSYNEQFF.

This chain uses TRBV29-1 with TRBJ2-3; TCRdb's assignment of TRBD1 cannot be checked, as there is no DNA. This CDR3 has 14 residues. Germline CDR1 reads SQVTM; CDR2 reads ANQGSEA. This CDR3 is CSVGTVSSTDTQYF.

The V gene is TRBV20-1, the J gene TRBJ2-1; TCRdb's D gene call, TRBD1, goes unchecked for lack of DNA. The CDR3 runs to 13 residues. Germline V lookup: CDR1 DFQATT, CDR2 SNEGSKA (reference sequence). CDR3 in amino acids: CSAFRDRNLEQFF.

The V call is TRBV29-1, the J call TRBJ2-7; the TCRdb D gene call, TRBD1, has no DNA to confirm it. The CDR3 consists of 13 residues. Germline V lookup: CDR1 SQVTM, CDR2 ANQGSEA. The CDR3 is CSVGPPPLNEQYF.

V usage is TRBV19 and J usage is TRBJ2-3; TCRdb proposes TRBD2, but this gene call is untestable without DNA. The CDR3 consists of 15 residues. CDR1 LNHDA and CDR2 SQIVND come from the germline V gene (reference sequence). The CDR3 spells CASSIGRVSTDTQYF.

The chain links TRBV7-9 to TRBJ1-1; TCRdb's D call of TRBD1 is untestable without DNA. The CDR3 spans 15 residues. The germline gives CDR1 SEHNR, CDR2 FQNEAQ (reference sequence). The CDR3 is CASSFRGSGNTEAFF. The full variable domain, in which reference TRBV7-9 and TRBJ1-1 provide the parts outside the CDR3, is DTGVSQNPRHKITKRGQNVTFRCDPISEHNRLYWYRQTLGQGPEFLTYFQNEAQLEKSRLLSDRFSAERPKGSFSTLEIQRTEQGDSAMYLCASSFRGSGNTEAFFGQGTRLTVV.

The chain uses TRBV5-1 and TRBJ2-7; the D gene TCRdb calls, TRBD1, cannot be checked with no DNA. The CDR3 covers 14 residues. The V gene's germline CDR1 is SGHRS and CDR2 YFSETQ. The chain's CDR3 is CASSPTTGGYEQYF.

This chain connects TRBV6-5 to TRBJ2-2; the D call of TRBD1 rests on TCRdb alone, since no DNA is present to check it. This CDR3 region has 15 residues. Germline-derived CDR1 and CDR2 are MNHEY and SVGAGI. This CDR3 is CASSYRTDNTGELFF.

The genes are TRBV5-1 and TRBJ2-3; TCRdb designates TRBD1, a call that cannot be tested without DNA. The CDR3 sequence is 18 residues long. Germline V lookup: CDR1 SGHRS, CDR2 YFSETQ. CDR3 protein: CASSLTVRDSSSTDTQYF.

This chain's CDR3 is CASSKREERNYGYTF. The J gene is TRBJ1-2, the V gene TRBV7-9. The germline V gene encodes CDR1 SEHNR and CDR2 FQNEAQ (reference sequence). The CDR3 is 15 residues long.

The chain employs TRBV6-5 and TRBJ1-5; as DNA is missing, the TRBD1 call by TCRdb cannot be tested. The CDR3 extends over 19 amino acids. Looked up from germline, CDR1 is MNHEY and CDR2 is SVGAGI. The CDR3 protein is CASSYSRSGGLGGNQPQHF.

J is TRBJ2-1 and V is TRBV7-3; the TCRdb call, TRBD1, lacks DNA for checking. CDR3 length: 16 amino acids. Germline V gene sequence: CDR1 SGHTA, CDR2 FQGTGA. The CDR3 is CASSFSRDRAHNEQFF.

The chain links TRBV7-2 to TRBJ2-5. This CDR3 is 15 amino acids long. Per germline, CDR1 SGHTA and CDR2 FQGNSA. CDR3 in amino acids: CASSPSVLNQETQYF.

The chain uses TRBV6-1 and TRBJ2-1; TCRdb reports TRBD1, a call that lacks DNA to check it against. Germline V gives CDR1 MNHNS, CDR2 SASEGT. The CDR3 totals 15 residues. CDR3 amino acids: CASSPDRESYNEQFF.

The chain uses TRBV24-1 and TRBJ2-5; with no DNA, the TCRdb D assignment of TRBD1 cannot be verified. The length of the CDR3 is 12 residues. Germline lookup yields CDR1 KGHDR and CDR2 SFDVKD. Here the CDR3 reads CATSSGTETQYF.

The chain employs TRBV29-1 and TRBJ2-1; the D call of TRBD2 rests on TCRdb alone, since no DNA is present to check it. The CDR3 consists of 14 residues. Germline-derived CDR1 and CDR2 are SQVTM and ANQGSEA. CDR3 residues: CSVAGTADSNEQFF.

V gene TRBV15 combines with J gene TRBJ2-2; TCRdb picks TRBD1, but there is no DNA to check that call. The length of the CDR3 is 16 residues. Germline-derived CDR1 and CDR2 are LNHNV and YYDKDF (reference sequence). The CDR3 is CATSRGTGGITGELFF.

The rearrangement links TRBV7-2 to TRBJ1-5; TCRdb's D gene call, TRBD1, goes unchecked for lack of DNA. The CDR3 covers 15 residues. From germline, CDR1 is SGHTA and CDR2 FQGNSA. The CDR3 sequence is CASSYRTGLDQPQHF. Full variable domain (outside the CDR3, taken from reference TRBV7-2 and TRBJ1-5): GAGVSQSPSNKVTEKGKDVELRCDPISGHTALYWYRQSLGQGLEFLIYFQGNSAPDKSGLPSDRFSAERTGGSVSTLTIQRTQQEDSAVYLCASSYRTGLDQPQHFGDGTRLSIL.